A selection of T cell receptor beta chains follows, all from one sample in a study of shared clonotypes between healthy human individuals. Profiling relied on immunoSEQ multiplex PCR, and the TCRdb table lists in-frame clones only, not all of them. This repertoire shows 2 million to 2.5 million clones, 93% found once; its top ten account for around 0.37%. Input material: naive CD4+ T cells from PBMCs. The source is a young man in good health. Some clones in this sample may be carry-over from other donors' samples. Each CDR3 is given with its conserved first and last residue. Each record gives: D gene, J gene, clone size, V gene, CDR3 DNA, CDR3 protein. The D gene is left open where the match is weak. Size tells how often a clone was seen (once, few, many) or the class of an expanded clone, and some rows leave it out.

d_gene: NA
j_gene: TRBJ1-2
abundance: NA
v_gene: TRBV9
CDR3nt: TGTGCCAGCAGCGCCCACGATATGGACTCTAACTATGGCTACACCTTC
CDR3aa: CASSAHDMDSNYGYTF

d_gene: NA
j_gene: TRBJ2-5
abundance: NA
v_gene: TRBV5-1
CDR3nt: TGCGCCAGCAGCTTGGGTTTAATAGGAGGGGGACAAGAGACCCAGTACTTC
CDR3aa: CASSLGLIGGGQETQYF

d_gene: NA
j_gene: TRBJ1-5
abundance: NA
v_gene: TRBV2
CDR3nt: TGTGCCAGCAGACCACAGGGCCTTAGCAATCAGCCCCAGCATTTT
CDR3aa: CASRPQGLSNQPQHF

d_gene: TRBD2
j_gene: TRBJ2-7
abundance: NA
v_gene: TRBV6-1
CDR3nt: TGTGCCACCTGTCGGGGGGCCTACGAGCAGTACTTC
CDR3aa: CATCRGAYEQYF

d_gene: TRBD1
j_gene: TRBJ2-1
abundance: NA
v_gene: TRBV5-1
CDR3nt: TGCGCCACCAGGACAGGGCCTAACAATGAGCAGTTCTTC
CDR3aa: CATRTGPNNEQFF

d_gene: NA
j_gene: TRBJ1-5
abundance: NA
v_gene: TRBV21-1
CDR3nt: TGTGCCAGCAGCGGGGACAGCAATCAGCCCCAGCATTTT
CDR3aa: CASSGDSNQPQHF

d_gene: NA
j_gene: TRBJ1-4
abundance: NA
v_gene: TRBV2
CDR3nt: TGTGCCAGCAGAGTAAGACAGTTCGTTTCAACTAATGAAAAACTGTTTTTT
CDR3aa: CASRVRQFVSTNEKLFF

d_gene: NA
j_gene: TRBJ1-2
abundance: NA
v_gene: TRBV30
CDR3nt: TGTGCCTGGAGTAGACCGACACCGCCCTATGGCTACACCTTC
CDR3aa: CAWSRPTPPYGYTF

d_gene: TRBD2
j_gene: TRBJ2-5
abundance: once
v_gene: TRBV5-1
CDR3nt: TGCGCCAGCAGGTCCAGCGGGGCCAGCCAAGAGACCCAGTACTTC
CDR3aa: CASRSSGASQETQYF

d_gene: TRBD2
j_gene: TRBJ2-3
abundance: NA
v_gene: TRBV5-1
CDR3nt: TGCGCCAGCAGCCGTGGGACGGGAGGGGGCACAGATACGCAGTATTTT
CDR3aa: CASSRGTGGGTDTQYF

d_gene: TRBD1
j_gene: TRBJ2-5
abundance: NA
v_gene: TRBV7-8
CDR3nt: TGTGCCAGCACCGGGTGGGGACAGGGGATAACAGAGACCCAGTACTTC
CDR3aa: CASTGWGQGITETQYF

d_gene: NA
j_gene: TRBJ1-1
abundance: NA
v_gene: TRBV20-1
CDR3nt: TGCAGTGCCCCCGCGAACACTGAAGCTTTCTTT
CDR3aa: CSAPANTEAFF

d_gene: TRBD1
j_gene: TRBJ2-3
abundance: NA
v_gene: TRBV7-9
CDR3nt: TGTGCCAGCAGCCTCAACAGGGGCGCAGATACGCAGTATTTT
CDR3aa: CASSLNRGADTQYF

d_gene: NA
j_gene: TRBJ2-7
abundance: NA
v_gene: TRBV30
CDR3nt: TGTGCCTCAGGCTCCTACGAGCAGTACTTC
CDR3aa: CASGSYEQYF

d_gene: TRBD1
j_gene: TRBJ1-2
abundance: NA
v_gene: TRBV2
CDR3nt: TGTGCCAGCAGTGGACAGGGAGGTATGGACTATGGCTACACCTTC
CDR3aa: CASSGQGGMDYGYTF

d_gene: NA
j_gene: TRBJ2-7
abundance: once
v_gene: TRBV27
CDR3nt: TGTGCCAGCAGTTTAGAGGGGGGAGCCGCCTACGAGCAGTACTTC
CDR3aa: CASSLEGGAAYEQYF

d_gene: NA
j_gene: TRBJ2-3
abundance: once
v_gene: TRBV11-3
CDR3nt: TGTGCCAGCAGCCCCAAAAACACAGATACGCAGTATTTT
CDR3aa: CASSPKNTDTQYF

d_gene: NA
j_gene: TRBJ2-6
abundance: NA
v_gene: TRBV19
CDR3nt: TGTGCCAGTAGTATCGCCGATACTGGGGCCAACGTCCTGACTTTC
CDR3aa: CASSIADTGANVLTF

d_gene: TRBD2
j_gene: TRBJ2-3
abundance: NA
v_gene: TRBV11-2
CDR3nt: TGTGCCAGCAGCGTTCGGGTTGCGGGACTAGCGGGGGGCTTAGATACGCAGTATTTT
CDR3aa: CASSVRVAGLAGGLDTQYF

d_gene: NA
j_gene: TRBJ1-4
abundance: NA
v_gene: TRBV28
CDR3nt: TGTGCCAGCAGTTTCCGGCAGAGTGCAACTAATGAAAAACTGTTTTTT
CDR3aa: CASSFRQSATNEKLFF

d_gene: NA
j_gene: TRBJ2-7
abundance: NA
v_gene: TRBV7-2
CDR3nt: TGTGCCAGCAGCCCCCAGGGGGGCTACGAGCAGTACTTC
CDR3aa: CASSPQGGYEQYF

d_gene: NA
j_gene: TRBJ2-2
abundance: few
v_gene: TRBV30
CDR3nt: TGTGCCTGGCGCTTCACCGGGGAGCTGTTTTTT
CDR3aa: CAWRFTGELFF

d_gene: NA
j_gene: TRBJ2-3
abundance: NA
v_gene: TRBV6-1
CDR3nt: TGTGCCAGCACCACCCAAGTTCCAGATACGCAGTATTTT
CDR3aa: CASTTQVPDTQYF

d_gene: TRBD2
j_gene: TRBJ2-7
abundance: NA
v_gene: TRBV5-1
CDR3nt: TGCGCCAGCAGCTTTTACGGTAGCGGGGGTCCCTACGAGCAGTACTTC
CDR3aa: CASSFYGSGGPYEQYF

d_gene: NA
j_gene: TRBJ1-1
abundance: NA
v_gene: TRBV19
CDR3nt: TGTGCCAGTATGGGAAAGGCCCGGGCTGGGGGTAATTGGGGTGAAGCTTTCTTT
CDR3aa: CASMGKARAGGNWGEAFF

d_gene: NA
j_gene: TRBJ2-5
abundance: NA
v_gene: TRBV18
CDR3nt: TGTGCCAGCTCACCCTATAGTCAAGAGACCCAGTACTTC
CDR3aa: CASSPYSQETQYF

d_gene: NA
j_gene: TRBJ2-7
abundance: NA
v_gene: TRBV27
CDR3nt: TGTGCCAGCAGCCTAATCGGGACACAACCCTACGAGCAGTACTTC
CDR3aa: CASSLIGTQPYEQYF

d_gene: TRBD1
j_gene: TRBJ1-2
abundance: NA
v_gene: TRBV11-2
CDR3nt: TGTGCCAGCAGCTTAGGACAGGGGACTGGCTACACCTTC
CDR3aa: CASSLGQGTGYTF

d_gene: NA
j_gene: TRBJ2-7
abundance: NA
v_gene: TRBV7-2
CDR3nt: TGTGCCAGCAGCTTCGAGGGAGGAACCTACGAGCAGTACTTC
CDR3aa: CASSFEGGTYEQYF

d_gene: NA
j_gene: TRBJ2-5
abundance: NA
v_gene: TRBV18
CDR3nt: TGTGCCAGCTCACCACCATCGCGGGCCGAGACCCAGTACTTC
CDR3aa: CASSPPSRAETQYF

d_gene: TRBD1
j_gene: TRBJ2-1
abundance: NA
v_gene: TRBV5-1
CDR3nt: TGCGCCAGCAGCCAGGAGCCGACAGGGAGCCCCTACAATGAGCAGTTCTTC
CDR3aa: CASSQEPTGSPYNEQFF

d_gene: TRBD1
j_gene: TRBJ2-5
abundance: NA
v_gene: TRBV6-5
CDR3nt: TGTGCCAGCAGTTACTCGGGGACAGGGAGGGAGACCCAGTACTTC
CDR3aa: CASSYSGTGRETQYF

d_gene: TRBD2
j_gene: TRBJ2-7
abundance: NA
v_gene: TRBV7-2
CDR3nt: TGTGCCAGCAGCTCTCTAGCGGGATTATCCTACGAGCAGTACTTC
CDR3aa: CASSSLAGLSYEQYF

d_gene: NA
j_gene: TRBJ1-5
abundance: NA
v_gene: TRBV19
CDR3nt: TGTGCCAGTACGAACCTGGACGGGGCATGGCAGCCCCAGCATTTT
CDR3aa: CASTNLDGAWQPQHF

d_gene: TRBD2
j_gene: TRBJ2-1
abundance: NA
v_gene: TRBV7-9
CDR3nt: TGTGCCAGCAGCCTAGGGACTAGCGAAGGCAATGAGCAGTTCTTC
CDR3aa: CASSLGTSEGNEQFF

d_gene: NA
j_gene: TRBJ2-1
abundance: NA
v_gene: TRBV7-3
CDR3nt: TGTGCCAGCAGCGCCCAATCGGGGGAGCAGTTCTTC
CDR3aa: CASSAQSGEQFF

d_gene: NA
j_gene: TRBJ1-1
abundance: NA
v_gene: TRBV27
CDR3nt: TGTGCCAGCAGTTTGTCTAGTTCGAACACTGAAGCTTTCTTT
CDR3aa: CASSLSSSNTEAFF

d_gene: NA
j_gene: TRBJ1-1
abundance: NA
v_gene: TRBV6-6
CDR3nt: TGTGCCAGCAGTCTCCGGGAGGGGAGCACTGAAGCTTTCTTT
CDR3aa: CASSLREGSTEAFF

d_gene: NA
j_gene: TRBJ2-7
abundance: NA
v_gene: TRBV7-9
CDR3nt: TGTGCCAGCAGCTTCGGCAGGATTTACGAGCAGTACTTC
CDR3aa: CASSFGRIYEQYF

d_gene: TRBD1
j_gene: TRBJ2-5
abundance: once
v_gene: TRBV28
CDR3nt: TGTGCCAGCACCCCGGGACAGCCTTTTACCCAGTACTTC
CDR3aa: CASTPGQPFTQYF

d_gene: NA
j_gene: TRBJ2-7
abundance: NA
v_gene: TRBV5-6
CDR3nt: TGTGCCAGCAGCCCCCCACTCAGGTTCGGTTACGAGCAGTACTTC
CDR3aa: CASSPPLRFGYEQYF

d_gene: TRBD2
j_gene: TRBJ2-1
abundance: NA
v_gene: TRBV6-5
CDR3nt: TGTGCCACCCGAAAACCGGGACTAGCGGGTAATGAGCAGTTCTTC
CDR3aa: CATRKPGLAGNEQFF

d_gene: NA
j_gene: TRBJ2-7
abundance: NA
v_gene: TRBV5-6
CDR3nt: TGTGCCAGCAGCTTGGGGAGAGTCTACGAGCAGTACTTC
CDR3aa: CASSLGRVYEQYF

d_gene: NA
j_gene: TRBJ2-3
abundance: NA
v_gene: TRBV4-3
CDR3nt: TGCGCCAGCAGCTTCCGGGGTACAGATACGCAGTATTTT
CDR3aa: CASSFRGTDTQYF

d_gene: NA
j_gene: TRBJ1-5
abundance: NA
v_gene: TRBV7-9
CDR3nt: TGTGCCAGCAGCTTAGACAGGGTGGATCAGCCCCAGCATTTT
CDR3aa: CASSLDRVDQPQHF

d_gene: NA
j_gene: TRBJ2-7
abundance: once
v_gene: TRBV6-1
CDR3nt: TGTGCCAGCAGTGAATTCGGCCAGTCTAGTACCTACGAGCAGTACTTC
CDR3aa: CASSEFGQSSTYEQYF

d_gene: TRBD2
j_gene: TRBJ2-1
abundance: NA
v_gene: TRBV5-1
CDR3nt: TGCGCCAGCAGCCGGACTAGCGGGGGGAATGAGCAGTTCTTC
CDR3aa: CASSRTSGGNEQFF

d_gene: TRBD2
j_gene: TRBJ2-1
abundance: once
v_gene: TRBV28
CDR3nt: TGTGCCAGCAGTCCAGGGACTAGCGGGAATTACAATGAGCAGTTCTTC
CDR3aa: CASSPGTSGNYNEQFF

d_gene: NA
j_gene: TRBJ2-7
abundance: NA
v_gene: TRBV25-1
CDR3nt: TGTGCCAGCAGTGATCCGGGTTCCTACGAGCAGTACTTC
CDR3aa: CASSDPGSYEQYF

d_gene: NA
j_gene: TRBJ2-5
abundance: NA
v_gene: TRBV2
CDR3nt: TGTGCCAGCAGTGTCTGGAGAGCCAAGAACCAAGAGACCCAGTACTTC
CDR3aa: CASSVWRAKNQETQYF

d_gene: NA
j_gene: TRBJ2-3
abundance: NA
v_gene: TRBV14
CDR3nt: TGTGCCAGCAGCCCCGGGGTGCACCTCGGCACAGATACGCAGTATTTT
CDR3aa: CASSPGVHLGTDTQYF

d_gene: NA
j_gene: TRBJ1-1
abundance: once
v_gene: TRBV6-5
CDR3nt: TGTGCCAGCAGGACGGAGGGCGCAGTGTACACTGAAGCTTTCTTT
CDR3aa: CASRTEGAVYTEAFF

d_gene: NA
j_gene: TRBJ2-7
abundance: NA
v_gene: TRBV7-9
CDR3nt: TGTGCCAGCAGCTTACGGACAGTCCTTACCTACGAGCAGTACTTC
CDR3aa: CASSLRTVLTYEQYF

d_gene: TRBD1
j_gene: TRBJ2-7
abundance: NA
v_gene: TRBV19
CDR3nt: TGTGCCAGTAGTATAGCGGGGACAGGTCACTCCTACGAGCAGTACTTC
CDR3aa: CASSIAGTGHSYEQYF

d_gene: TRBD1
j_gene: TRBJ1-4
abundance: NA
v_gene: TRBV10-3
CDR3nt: TGTGCCATCAGAGATCGGACAGGGTCGAGTGAAAAACTGTTTTTT
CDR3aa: CAIRDRTGSSEKLFF

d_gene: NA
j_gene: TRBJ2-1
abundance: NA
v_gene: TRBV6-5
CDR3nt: TGTGCCAGCAGTGCGTACAATGAGCAGTTCTTC
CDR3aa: CASSAYNEQFF

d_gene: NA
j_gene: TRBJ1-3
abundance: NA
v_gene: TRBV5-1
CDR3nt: TGCGCCAGCAGCACCCAAACAGGGATCTCTGGAAACACCATATATTTT
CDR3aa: CASSTQTGISGNTIYF

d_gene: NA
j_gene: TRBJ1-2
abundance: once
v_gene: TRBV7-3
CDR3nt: TGTGCCAGCAGCTTATGGGTACAGGGTTATAACTATGGCTACACCTTC
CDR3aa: CASSLWVQGYNYGYTF

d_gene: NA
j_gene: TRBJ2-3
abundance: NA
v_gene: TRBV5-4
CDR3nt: TGTGCCAGCAGCTCGACAGTAGATACGCAGTATTTT
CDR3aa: CASSSTVDTQYF